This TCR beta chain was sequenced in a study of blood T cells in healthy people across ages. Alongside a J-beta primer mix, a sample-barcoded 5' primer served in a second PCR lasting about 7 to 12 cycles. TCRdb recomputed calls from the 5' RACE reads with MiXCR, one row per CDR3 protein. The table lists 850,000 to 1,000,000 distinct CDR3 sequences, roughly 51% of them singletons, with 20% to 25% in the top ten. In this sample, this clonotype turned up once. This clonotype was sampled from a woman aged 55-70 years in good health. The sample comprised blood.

CDR3 sequence (DNA): TGCAGCGGTAGACAGGGGTCGGCGGAAAAACTGTTTTTT. Its translation is CSGRQGSAEKLFF. The chain combines TRBV29-1 with TRBJ1-4, with 8 bases lining up with TRBD1. Germline V gene lookup returns CDR1 SQVTM and CDR2 ANQGSEA. V lost 7 bases, J lost 8 bases, and 9 bases stayed unmatched. This CDR3 has 13 amino acids.